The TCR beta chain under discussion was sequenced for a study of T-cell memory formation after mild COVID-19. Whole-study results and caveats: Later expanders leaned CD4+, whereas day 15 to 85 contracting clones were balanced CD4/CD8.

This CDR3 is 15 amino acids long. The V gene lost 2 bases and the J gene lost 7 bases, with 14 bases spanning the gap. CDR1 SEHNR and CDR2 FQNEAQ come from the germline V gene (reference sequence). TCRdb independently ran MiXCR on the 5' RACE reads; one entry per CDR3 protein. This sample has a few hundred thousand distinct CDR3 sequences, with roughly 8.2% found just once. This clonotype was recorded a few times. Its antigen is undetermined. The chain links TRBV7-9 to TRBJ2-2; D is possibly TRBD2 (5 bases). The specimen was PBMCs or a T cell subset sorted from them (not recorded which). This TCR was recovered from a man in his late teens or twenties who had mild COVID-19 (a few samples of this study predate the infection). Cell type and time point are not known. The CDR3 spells CASSLPLDEGGELFF. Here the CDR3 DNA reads TGTGCCAGCAGCTTACCCTTGGACGAGGGCGGGGAGCTGTTTTTT.